Following are 16 T cell receptor beta chains from one sample sequenced in a study of T cells in Graves' hyperthyroidism and ophthalmopathy. The CDR3 regions of TCR beta were amplified from RNA transcripts. HTBI primers were the set used in a first-round RT-PCR of the TCR CDR3. TCRdb independently ran MiXCR on the multiplex PCR reads; one entry per CDR3 protein. In the table there are over 500,000 distinct CDR3 sequences, approximately 16% of which are singletons. The sample was blood. These receptors originate from a woman younger than 45 with Graves' ophthalmopathy.

As for this clonotype: A much larger clone differs by one base, so this may be a read error. The V and J genes are TRBV7-9 and TRBJ2-2; possibly TRBD1 for D (6 bases). CDR3 length equals 15 residues. In germline, CDR1 is SEHNR, CDR2 FQNEAQ (reference sequence). The CDR3 coding sequence is TGTGCCAGCAGCTCTTGGACAGAGAACACCGGGGAGCCGTTTTTT. Translation gives CASSSWTENTGEPFF.

The V and J genes are TRBV4-2 and TRBJ1-2; D ambiguous. The CDR3 length is 20 residues. Germline loops: CDR1 LGHNA, CDR2 YNFKEQ. Trimming left V 0 bases short and J 7 bases short, with 30 bases between. CDR3 sequence (DNA): TGTGCCAGCAGCCAAGATCTTCTCTCAGAAGAAGGTTTTTATATTTCTGGCTACACCTTC. Encoded protein: CASSQDLLSEEGFYISGYTF.

This chain uses TRBV6-2 or TRBV6-3 with TRBJ2-2; TRBD2 is a possible D gene (5 bases). The V end lost 0 bases, the J end lost 1 base, and 12 bases lay between the germline ends. The CDR3 covers 17 residues. Germline V gene sequence: CDR1 MNHEY, CDR2 SVGEGT. The CDR3 spells CASSYSRPSRNTGELFF. CDR3 DNA sequence: TGTGCCAGCAGTTACTCCCGCCCTAGCCGGAACACCGGGGAGCTGTTTTTT.

This clonotype was picked up many times. V is TRBV28 and J is TRBJ1-2; D unresolved. CDR3 size: 12 residues. Germline assignment: CDR1 MDHEN and CDR2 SYDVKM. V lost 1 base and J 5 bases, leaving 5 bases between the germline ends. The CDR3 spells CASSLSAYGYTF. The CDR3 coding sequence is TGTGCCAGCAGTTTATCAGCTTATGGCTACACCTTC.

This clonotype has a handful of counts. CDR3 protein: CATTDRGIADEQFF. The CDR3 DNA reads as TGTGCCACGACCGACAGGGGAATTGCGGATGAGCAGTTCTTC. The chain links TRBV10-3 to TRBJ2-1; the match to TRBD1 covers 8 bases. The germline V gene has CDR1 ENHRY and CDR2 SYGVKD. With 10 bases clipped from V and 8 bases from J, the junction kept 13 bases outside the gene matches. This CDR3 spans 14 amino acids.

CDR3 in DNA: TGTGCCAGTAGTATCCCCGGGGGCAACAATGAGCAGTTCTTC. Amino acids: CASSIPGGNNEQFF. The chain combines TRBV19 with TRBJ2-1; D is tentatively TRBD1 or TRBD2 (6 bases each). V was pared by 3 bases and J by 5 bases, with 11 bases between. Germline V lookup: CDR1 LNHDA, CDR2 SQIVND (reference sequence). The CDR3 runs to 14 residues. Based on the CDR3 plus reference TRBV19 and TRBJ2-1, the full variable domain is DGGITQSPKYLFRKEGQNVTLSCEQNLNHDAMYWYRQDPGQGLRLIYYSQIVNDFQKGDIAEGYSVSREKKESFPLTVTSAQKNPTAFYLCASSIPGGNNEQFFGPGTRLTVL.

This clonotype was counted ten times or more. The chain is built from TRBV20-1 and TRBJ2-5; TRBD2 aligns across 7 bases. The CDR3 length is 14 residues. V lost 4 bases to trimming and J lost 4 bases; unmatched junction nucleotides: 9. The germline V gene has CDR1 DFQATT and CDR2 SNEGSKA (reference sequence). As DNA, the CDR3 is TGCAGTGCTACCCGGGCGGGAGAAGGAGAGACCCAGTACTTC. Protein: CSATRAGEGETQYF.

This clonotype was counted many times. V and J are TRBV12-3 or TRBV12-4 and TRBJ2-1, with no clear D. The CDR3 extends over 14 amino acids. Trimming pared 7 bases from V and 0 bases from J, leaving 10 bases between. For the CDR3, the DNA is TGTGCCAGCACCCCACTCAGCTCCTACAATGAGCAGTTCTTC. The encoded protein is CASTPLSSYNEQFF.

This clonotype was seen at least ten times. The chain recombines TRBV12-3 or TRBV12-4 with TRBJ1-5; 8 nucleotides line up with TRBD1. V lost 5 bases, J lost 5 bases, and 5 bases stayed unmatched. The CDR3 has 14 residues. CDR3 in amino acids: CASSPTGGHQPQHF. The CDR3 coding sequence is TGTGCCAGCAGTCCCACAGGGGGTCATCAGCCCCAGCATTTT.

The table lists this clonotype with many counts. The chain has TRBV2 and TRBJ1-1; TRBD1 is a possible D gene (5 bases). Germline V gene sequence: CDR1 SNHLY, CDR2 FYNNEI. Deletions cut 6 bases from V and 7 bases from J, with 21 bases between. The CDR3 has 15 amino acids. The CDR3 region is CASRSTDAGIGEAFF. CDR3 DNA sequence: TGTGCCAGCAGAAGTACCGACGCAGGGATTGGTGAAGCTTTCTTT.

This clonotype showed up just a few times. One base away lies a much larger clone, so this may be a sequencing read error. The conserved closing phenylalanine or tryptophan is absent in this CDR3, likely reflecting a read error. This chain joins TRBV27 and TRBJ1-6; 8 nucleotides line up with TRBD1. Germline lookup yields CDR1 MNHEY and CDR2 SMNVEV (reference sequence). V shed 7 bases, J shed 6 bases, and the junction held 5 bases outside the gene matches. The CDR3 contains 14 residues. CDR3 sequence reads: CASTRQGSNSPLHL. The CDR3 nucleotides are TGTGCCAGCACTCGACAGGGGTCTAATTCACCCCTCCACTTA.

This clonotype was observed many times. This chain links TRBV12-3 or TRBV12-4 with TRBJ1-1; weak D call: TRBD1 (5 bases). The CDR3 spans 13 residues. Trimming took 5 bases from V and 6 from J, leaving 13 bases between them. This CDR3 reads CASSTGGRAEAFF. DNA for the CDR3: TGTGCCAGCAGTACCGGGGGTAGGGCTGAAGCTTTCTTT.

The chain carries TRBV5-1 and TRBJ2-4, with D perhaps matching TRBD1 or TRBD2 (5 bases each). Looked up from germline, CDR1 is SGHRS and CDR2 is YFSETQ. This CDR3 has 15 amino acids. V was pared by 3 bases and J by 9 bases, with 19 bases between. CDR3 in amino acids: CASSYIPGTSSIQYF. The CDR3 DNA reads TGCGCCAGCAGCTACATACCCGGGACGTCTAGCATTCAGTACTTC.

This clonotype was detected ten times or more. CDR3 region: CASSWAVRGNSQPQHF. The CDR3 DNA reads TGTGCCAGCAGCTGGGCTGTCCGGGGCAACAGCCAGCCCCAGCATTTT. V usage is TRBV28 and J usage is TRBJ1-5, with D perhaps TRBD1 (5 bases). V was cut by 6 bases and J by 7 bases, with 22 bases left in between. CDR1 and CDR2 (germline): MDHEN, SYDVKM. This CDR3 region has 16 residues. The variable domain in full, completed from reference TRBV28 and TRBJ1-5, reads DVKVTQSSRYLVKRTGEKVFLECVQDMDHENMFWYRQDPGLGLRLIYFSYDVKMKEKGDIPEGYSVSREKKERFSLILESASTNQTSMYLCASSWAVRGNSQPQHFGDGTRLSIL.

This clonotype was counted ten times or more. The chain links TRBV5-1 to TRBJ2-7; D may be TRBD2 (6 bases). Trimming stripped 5 bases from V and 3 bases from J, with 12 bases between. The CDR3 has 13 amino acids. CDR1 and CDR2 (germline): SGHRS, YFSETQ. CDR3 bases: TGCGCCAGCAGGCGGGACGGAGACTACGAGCAGTACTTC. Translated: CASRRDGDYEQYF.

At least ten counts were recorded for this clonotype. The V and J genes are TRBV7-8 and TRBJ2-2; D unclear. Germline CDR1 reads SGHVS; CDR2 reads FQNEAQ. The CDR3 has 12 residues. V lost 5 bases, J lost 8 bases, and 9 bases lay in between. CDR3 in DNA: TGTGCCAGCAGCGATAATACGGGGGAGCTGTTTTTT. Its protein product is CASSDNTGELFF.